This paragraph reports one T cell receptor (beta chain). Its antigen is unidentified. Germline CDR1 and CDR2: MNHNS and SASEGT. V was pared by 7 bases and J by 7 bases, with 10 bases between. The CDR3 consists of 12 residues. These data belong to a study of cytomegalovirus exposure and HLA in healthy donors. Data came from immunoSEQ multiplex PCR; TCRdb stores just in-frame clones and leaves some out. In the table there are around 180,000 clones, over 65% of which are singletons. Study-wide results and limits: The study found most TCR sequences rare, yet found some public TCRs in many donors. The classifier, whose performance was assessed in both the original and validation cohorts, reportedly diagnosed cytomegalovirus status with high specificity and sensitivity. In vitro confirmation showed three CMV-associated chains to be CMV antigen specific.

This chain connects TRBV6-1 to TRBJ2-2; D unresolved. The sequence derives from a young man in good health and CMV-seropositive. The sample taken for sequencing was PBMCs. CDR3 loop: CASTPPVGELFF. The CDR3 DNA reads as TGTGCCAGCACCCCGCCGGTCGGGGAGCTGTTTTTT.